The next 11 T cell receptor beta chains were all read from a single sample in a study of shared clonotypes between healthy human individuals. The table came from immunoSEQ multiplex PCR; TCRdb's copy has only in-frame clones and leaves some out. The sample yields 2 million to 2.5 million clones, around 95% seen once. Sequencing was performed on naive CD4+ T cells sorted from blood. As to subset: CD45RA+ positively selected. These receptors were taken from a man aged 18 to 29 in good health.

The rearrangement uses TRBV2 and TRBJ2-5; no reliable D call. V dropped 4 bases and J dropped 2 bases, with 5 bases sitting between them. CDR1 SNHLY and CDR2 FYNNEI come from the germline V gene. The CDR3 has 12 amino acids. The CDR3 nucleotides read TGTGCCAGCAGTGCGATACAAGAGACCCAGTACTTC. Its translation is CASSAIQETQYF.

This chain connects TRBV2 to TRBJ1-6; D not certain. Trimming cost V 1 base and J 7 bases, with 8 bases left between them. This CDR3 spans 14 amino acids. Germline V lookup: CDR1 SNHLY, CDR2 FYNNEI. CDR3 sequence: CASSEGVWNSPLHF. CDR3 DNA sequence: TGTGCCAGCAGTGAAGGGGTGTGGAATTCACCCCTCCACTTT.

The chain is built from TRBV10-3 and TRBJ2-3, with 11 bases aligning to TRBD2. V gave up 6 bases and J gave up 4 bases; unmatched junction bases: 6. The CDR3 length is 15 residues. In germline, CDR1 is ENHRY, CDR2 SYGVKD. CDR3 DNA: TGTGCCATCAGGACGACTAGCGGGAATGCAGATACGCAGTATTTT. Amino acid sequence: CAIRTTSGNADTQYF.

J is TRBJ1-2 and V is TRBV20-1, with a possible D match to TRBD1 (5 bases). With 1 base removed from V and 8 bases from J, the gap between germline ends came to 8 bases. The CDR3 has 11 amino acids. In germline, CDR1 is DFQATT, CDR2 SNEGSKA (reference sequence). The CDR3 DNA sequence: TGCAGTGCTAGAGGGGACGGCGGCTACACCTTC. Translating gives CSARGDGGYTF.

The CDR3 reads CASSLERGTTEAFF. CDR3 nucleotides: TGTGCCAGCAGCTTAGAGAGGGGGACCACTGAAGCTTTCTTT. This chain uses TRBV13 with TRBJ1-1; TRBD1 might be the D (6 bases). Germline V gives CDR1 PRHDT, CDR2 FYEKMQ (reference sequence). With 1 base removed from V and 4 bases from J, the gap between germline ends came to 10 bases. CDR3 size: 14 residues.

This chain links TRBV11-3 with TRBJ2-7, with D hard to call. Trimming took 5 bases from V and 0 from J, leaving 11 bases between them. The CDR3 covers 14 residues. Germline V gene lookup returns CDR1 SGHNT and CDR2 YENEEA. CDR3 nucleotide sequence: TGTGCCAGCAGCCAAGACATTCACTCCTACGAGCAGTACTTC. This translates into CASSQDIHSYEQYF.

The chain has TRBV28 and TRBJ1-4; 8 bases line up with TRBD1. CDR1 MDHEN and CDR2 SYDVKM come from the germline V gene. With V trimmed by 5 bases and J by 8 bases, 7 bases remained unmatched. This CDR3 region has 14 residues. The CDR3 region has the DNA TGTGCCAGCAGTCTCGCGACAGGGGTGGAAAAACTGTTTTTT. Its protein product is CASSLATGVEKLFF.

The DNA of the CDR3 is TGTGCCATCAGTGAGTCGGGTACCATCACCGGGGAGCTGTTTTTT. As protein: CAISESGTITGELFF. This chain uses TRBV10-3 with TRBJ2-2, with D hard to call. Trimming pared 0 bases from V and 4 bases from J, leaving 9 bases between. The CDR3 length is 15 residues. Germline values: CDR1 ENHRY, CDR2 SYGVKD.

This CDR3 reads CASSLALGVGTEAFF. As DNA, the CDR3 is TGTGCCAGCAGCTTAGCGCTCGGGGTCGGCACTGAAGCTTTCTTT. The chain recombines TRBV7-9 with TRBJ1-1; D is unresolved. The CDR3 loop spans 15 amino acids. The germline V gene encodes CDR1 SEHNR and CDR2 FQNEAQ (reference sequence). Between the trimmed V and J ends, which lost 0 bases and 4 bases, there was a span of 12 bases.

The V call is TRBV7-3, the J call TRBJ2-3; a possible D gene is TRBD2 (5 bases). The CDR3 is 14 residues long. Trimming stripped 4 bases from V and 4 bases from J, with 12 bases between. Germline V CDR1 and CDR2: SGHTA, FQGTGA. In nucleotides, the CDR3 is TGTGCCAGCAGCTCGGGGTCCGGGGCAGATACGCAGTATTTT. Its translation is CASSSGSGADTQYF.

The CDR3 spells CACTSGPNQPQHF. The CDR3 DNA sequence: TGTGCCTGCACCTCAGGACCCAATCAGCCCCAGCATTTT. J is TRBJ1-5 and V is TRBV30; D is unclear. Germline V gives CDR1 GTSNPN, CDR2 SVGIG (reference sequence). The V end was cut by 6 bases, the J end by 3 bases, with 12 bases between. This CDR3 comprises 13 residues.